Reported below is one T cell receptor beta chain. The antigen is not known. The PCR made use of 60 Vbeta and 13 Jbeta primers. Profiling relied on immunoSEQ multiplex PCR, and the TCRdb table lists in-frame clones only, not all of them. The sample contains 200,000 to 250,000 clones, roughly 80% of which appear only once. Trimming removed 1 base from V and 4 bases from J, with 14 bases in between. This CDR3 comprises 16 residues. In germline, CDR1 is WNHNN, CDR2 SYGVQD (reference sequence). This specimen belongs to a study of cytomegalovirus exposure and HLA in healthy donors. The study's findings and limits: Researchers reported in a later analysis that a missense DCLRE1C variant was tied to TCR beta V- and J-gene trimming.

V usage is TRBV10-1 and J usage is TRBJ2-1, with D possibly TRBD2 on 5 matching bases. The sequencing sample was made of PBMCs. The clonotype was recovered from a woman aged 40 to 50 in good health and CMV-seronegative. This CDR3 reads CASSELISGLYNEQFF. CDR3 coding DNA: TGCGCCAGCAGTGAGTTGATAAGCGGTTTGTACAATGAGCAGTTCTTC.